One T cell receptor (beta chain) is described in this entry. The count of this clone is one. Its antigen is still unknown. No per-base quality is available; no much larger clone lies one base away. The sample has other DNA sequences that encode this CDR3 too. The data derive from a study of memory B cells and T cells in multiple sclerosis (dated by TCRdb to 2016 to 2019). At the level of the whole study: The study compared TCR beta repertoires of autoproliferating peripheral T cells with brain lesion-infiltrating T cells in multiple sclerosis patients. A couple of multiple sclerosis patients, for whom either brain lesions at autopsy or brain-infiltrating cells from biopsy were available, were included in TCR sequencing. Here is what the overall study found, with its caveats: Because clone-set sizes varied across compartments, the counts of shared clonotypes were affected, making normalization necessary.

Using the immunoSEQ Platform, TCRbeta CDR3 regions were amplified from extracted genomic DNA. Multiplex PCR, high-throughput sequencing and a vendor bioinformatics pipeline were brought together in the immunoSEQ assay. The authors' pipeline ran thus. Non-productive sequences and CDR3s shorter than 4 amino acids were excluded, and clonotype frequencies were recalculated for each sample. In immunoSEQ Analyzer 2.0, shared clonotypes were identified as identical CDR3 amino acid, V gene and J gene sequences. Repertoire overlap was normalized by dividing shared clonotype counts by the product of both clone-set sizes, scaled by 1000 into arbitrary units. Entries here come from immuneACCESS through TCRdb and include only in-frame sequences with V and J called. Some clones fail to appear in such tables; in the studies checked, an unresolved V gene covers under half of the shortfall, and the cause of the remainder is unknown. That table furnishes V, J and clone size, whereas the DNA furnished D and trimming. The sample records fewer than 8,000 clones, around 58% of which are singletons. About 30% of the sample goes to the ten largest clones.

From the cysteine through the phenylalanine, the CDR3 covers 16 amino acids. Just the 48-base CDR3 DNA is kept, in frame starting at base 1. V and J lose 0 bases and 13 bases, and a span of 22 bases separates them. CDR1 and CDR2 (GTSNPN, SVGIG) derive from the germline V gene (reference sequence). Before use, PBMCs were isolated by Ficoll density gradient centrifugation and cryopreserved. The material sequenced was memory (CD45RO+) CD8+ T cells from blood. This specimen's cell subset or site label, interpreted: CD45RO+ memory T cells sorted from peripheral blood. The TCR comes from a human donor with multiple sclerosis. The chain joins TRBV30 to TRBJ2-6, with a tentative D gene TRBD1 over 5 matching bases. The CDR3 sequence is CAWSVPAGNGVNVLTF. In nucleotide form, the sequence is TGTGCCTGGAGTGTCCCGGCAGGGAATGGGGTCAATGTCCTGACTTTC.